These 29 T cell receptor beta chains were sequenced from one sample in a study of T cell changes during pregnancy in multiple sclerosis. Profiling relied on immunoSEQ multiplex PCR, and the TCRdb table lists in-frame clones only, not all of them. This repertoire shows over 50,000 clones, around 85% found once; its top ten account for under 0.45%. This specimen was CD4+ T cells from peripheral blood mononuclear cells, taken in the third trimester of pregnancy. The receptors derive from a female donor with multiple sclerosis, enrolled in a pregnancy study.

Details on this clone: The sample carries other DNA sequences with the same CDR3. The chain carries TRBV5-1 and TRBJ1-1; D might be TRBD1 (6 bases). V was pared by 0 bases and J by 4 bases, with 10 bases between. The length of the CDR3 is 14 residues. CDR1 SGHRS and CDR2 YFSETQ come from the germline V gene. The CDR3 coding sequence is TGCGCCAGCAGCTTGGTAGGGGGTGGCACTGAAGCTTTCTTT. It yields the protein CASSLVGGGTEAFF.

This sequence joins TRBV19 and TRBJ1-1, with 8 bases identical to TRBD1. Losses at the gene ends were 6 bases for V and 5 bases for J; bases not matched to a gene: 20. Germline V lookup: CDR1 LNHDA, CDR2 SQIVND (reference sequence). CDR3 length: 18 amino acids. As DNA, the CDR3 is TGTGCCAGTAGCCTTTTCCCGGGCCAGGGGGCTTATGGTACTGAAGCTTTCTTT. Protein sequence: CASSLFPGQGAYGTEAFF.

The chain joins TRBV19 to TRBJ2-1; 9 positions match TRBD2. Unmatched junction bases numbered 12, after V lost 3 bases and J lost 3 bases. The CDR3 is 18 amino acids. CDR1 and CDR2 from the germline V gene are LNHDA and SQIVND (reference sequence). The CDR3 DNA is TGTGCCAGTAGTATCGGGGGGGTAGCGGGAGATTTCTACAATGAGCAGTTCTTC. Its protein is CASSIGGVAGDFYNEQFF.

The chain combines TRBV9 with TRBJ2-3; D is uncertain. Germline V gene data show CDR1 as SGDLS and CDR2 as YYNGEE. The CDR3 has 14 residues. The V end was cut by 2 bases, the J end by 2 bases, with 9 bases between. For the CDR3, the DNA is TGTGCCAGCAGCGTTTCACTAACCACAGATACGCAGTATTTT. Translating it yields CASSVSLTTDTQYF.

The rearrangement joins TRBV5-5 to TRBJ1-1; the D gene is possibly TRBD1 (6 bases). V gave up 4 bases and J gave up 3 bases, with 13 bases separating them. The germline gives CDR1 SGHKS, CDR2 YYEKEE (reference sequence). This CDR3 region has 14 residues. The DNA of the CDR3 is TGTGCCAGCAGCCTACAGGGCTCTGACACTGAAGCTTTCTTT. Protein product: CASSLQGSDTEAFF.

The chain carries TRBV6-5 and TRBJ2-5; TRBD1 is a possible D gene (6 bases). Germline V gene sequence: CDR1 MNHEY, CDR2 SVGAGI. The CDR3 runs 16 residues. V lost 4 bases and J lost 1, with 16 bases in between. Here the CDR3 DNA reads TGTGCCAGCAGTTCCCTTGGACAGTCTCTCCAAGAGACCCAGTACTTC. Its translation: CASSSLGQSLQETQYF.

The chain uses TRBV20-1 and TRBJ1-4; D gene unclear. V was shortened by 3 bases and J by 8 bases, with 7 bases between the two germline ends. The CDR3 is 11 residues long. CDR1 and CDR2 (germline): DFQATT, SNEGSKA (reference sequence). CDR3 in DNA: TGCAGTGCTAGTCATTCCGAAAAACTGTTTTTT. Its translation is CSASHSEKLFF.

CDR3 nucleotide sequence: TGTGCCAGCAGCTTGCGGTTAGCGGGAGTATCAGATACGCAGTATTTT. This encodes CASSLRLAGVSDTQYF. The V gene is TRBV5-6, the J gene TRBJ2-3; 9 bases line up with TRBD2. Trimming at V came to 1 base and at J to 4 bases, leaving 7 bases not matched to a gene. The length of the CDR3 is 16 residues. Germline CDR1 SGHDT, CDR2 YYEEEE.

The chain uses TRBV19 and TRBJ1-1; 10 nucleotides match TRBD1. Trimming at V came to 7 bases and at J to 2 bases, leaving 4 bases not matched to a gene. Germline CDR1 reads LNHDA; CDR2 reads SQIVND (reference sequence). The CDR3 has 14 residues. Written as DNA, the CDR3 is TGTGCCAGTAACCCGACAGGGGGCAACACTGAAGCTTTCTTT. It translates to CASNPTGGNTEAFF.

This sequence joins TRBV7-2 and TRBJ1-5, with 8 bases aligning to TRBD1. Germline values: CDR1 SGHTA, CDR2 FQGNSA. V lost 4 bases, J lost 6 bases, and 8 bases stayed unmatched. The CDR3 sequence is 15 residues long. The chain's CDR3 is CASSSMSGGSQPQHF. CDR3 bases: TGTGCCAGCAGCTCGATGTCAGGGGGCTCTCAGCCCCAGCATTTT.

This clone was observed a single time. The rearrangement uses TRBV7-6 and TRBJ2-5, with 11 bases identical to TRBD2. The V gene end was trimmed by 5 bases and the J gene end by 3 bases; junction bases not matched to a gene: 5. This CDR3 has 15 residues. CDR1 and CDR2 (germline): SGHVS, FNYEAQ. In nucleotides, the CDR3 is TGTGCCAGCAGCCGTAGCGGGGGGGCGGAAGAGACCCAGTACTTC. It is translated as CASSRSGGAEETQYF.

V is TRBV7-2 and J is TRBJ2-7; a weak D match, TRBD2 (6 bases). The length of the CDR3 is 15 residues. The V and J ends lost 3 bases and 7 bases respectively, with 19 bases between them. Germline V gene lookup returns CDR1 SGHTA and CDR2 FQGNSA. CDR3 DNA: TGTGCCAGCAGCTTGGTCGCACTCACCAGCGGGGAGCAGTACTTC. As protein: CASSLVALTSGEQYF.

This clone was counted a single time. CDR3 bases: TGTGCCTGGAGCCCGGGACAGGCCCCTAATCAGCCCCAGCATTTT. Its protein product is CAWSPGQAPNQPQHF. The rearrangement joins TRBV30 to TRBJ1-5, with 8 bases lining up with TRBD1. V trimming: 3 bases; J trimming: 4 bases; junction bases outside the gene matches: 8. Per germline, CDR1 GTSNPN and CDR2 SVGIG (reference sequence). This CDR3 is built from 15 residues.

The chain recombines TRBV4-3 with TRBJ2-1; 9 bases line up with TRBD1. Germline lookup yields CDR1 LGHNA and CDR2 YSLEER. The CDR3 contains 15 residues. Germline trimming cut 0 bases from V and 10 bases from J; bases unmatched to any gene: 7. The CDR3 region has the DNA TGCGCCAGCAGCCAAGAATGGCGACAGGGGGACGAGCAGTTCTTC. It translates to CASSQEWRQGDEQFF.

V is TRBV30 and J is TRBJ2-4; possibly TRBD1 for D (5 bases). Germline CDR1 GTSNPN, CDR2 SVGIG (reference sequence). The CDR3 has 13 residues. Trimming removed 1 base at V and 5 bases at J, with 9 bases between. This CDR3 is CAWSGGYQNIQYF. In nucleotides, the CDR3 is TGTGCCTGGAGTGGGGGCTACCAAAACATTCAGTACTTC.

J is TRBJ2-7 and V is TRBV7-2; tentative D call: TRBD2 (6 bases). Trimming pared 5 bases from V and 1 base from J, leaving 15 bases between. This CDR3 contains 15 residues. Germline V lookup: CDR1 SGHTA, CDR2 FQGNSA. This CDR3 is CASSPRDRGSYEQYF. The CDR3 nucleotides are TGTGCCAGCAGCCCCCGGGACCGGGGGTCCTACGAGCAGTACTTC. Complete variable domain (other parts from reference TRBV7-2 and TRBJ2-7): GAGVSQSPSNKVTEKGKDVELRCDPISGHTALYWYRQSLGQGLEFLIYFQGNSAPDKSGLPSDRFSAERTGGSVSTLTIQRTQQEDSAVYLCASSPRDRGSYEQYFGPGTRLTVT.

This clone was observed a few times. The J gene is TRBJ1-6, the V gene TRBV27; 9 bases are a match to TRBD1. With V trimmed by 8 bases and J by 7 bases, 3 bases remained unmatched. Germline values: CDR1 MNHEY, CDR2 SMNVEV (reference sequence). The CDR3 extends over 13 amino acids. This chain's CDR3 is CASGDRANSPLHF. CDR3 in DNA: TGTGCCAGCGGGGACAGGGCCAATTCACCCCTCCACTTT.

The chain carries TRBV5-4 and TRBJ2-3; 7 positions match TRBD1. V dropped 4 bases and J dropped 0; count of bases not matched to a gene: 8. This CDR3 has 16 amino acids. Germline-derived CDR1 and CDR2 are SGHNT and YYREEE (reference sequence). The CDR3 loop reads CASSIGQDSSTDTQYF. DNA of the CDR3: TGTGCCAGCAGCATCGGACAGGATTCTAGCACAGATACGCAGTATTTT. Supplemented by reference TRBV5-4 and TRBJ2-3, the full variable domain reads ETGVTQSPTHLIKTRGQQVTLRCSSQSGHNTVSWYQQALGQGPQFIFQYYREEENGRGNFPPRFSGLQFPNYSSELNVNALELDDSALYLCASSIGQDSSTDTQYFGPGTRLTVL.

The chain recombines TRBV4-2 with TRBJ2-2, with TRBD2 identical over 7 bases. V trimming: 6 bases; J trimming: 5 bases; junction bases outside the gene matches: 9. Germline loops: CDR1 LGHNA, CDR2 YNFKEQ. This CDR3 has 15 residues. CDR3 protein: CASSPLAAGTGELFF. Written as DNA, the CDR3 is TGTGCCAGCAGTCCCTTGGCAGCGGGGACCGGGGAGCTGTTTTTT.

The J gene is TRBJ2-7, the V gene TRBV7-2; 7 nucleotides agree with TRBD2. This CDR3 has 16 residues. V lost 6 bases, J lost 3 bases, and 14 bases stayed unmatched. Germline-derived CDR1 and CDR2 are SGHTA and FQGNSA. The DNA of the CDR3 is TGTGCCAGCAGTTCCAGAACGGGGGGATTTTTCTACGAGCAGTACTTC. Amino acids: CASSSRTGGFFYEQYF.

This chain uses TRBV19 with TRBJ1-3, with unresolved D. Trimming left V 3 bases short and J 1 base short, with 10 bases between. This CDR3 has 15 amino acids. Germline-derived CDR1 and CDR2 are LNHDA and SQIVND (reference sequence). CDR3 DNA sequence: TGTGCCAGTAGTATGAGGGCGGGGTCTGGAAACACCATATATTTT. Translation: CASSMRAGSGNTIYF. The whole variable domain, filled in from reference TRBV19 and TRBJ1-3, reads DGGITQSPKYLFRKEGQNVTLSCEQNLNHDAMYWYRQDPGQGLRLIYYSQIVNDFQKGDIAEGYSVSREKKESFPLTVTSAQKNPTAFYLCASSMRAGSGNTIYFGEGSWLTVV.

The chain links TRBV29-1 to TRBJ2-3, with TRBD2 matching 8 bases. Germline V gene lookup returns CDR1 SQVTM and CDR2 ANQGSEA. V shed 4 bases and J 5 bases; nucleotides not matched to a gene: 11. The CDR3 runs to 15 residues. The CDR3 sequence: CSVGYSGNSVDTQYF. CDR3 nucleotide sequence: TGCAGCGTTGGGTATAGCGGGAACTCGGTAGATACGCAGTATTTT.

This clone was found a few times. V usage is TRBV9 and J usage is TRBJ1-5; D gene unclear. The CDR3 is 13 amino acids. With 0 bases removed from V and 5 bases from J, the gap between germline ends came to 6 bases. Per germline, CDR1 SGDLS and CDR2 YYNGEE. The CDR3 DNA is TGTGCCAGCAGCGTAGCTGCAGATCAGCCCCAGCATTTT. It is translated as CASSVAADQPQHF.

The CDR3 protein is CASSPNIRETQYF. Here the CDR3 DNA reads TGTGCCAGCAGTCCCAACATTCGAGAGACCCAGTACTTC. This chain uses TRBV7-7 with TRBJ2-5; D not certain. The CDR3 length is 13 residues. Trimming cost V 6 bases and J 4 bases, with 12 bases left between them. Germline CDR1 is SSHAT and CDR2 is FNYEAQ (reference sequence).

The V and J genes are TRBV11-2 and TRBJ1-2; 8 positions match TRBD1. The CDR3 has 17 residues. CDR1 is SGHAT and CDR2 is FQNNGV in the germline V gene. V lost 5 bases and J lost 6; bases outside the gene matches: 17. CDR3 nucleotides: TGTGCCAGCAGCCCTGGGACAGGTGCACGCCTAGGGGATGGCTACACCTTC. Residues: CASSPGTGARLGDGYTF.

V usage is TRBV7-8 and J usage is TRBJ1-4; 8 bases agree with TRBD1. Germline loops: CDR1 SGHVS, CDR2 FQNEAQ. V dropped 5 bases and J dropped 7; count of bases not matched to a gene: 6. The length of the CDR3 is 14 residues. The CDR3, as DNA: TGTGCCAGCAGCAACCAGGGGGCAGTTGAAAAACTGTTTTTT. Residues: CASSNQGAVEKLFF.

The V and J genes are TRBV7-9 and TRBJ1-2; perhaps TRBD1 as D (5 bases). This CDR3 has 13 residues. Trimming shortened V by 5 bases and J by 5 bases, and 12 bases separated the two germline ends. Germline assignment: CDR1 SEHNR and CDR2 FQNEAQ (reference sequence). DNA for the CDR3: TGTGCCAGCAGCGCATGGGGGGGGTATGGCTACACCTTC. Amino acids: CASSAWGGYGYTF.

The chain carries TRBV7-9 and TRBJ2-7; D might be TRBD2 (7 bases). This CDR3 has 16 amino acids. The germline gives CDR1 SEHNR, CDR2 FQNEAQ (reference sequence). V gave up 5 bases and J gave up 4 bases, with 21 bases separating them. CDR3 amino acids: CASSDIRGRDTYEQYF. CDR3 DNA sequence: TGTGCCAGCAGCGACATCCGGGGGAGGGACACTTACGAGCAGTACTTC.

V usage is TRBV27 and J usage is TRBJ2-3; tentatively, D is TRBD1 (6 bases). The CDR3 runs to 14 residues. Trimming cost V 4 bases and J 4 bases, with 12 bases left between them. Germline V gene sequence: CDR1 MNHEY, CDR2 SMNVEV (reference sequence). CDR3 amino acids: CASSWAGDPDTQYF. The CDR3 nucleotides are TGTGCCAGCAGTTGGGCAGGGGATCCAGATACGCAGTATTTT.